The rows below give T cell receptor beta chains drawn from one sample of a study of human T cells and chemical hapten exposure. TCRdb independently ran MiXCR on the RACE reads; one entry per CDR3 protein. The table includes more than 80,000 distinct CDR3 sequences, approximately 10% detected once. The specimen comprised whole blood, sampled in connection with sensitization to the hapten diphenylcyclopropenone (DPC). Receptors originate from a woman aged 45-60 years with alopecia areata. Some clones in this sample may be carry-over from other donors' samples. The CDR3 runs from the conserved cysteine through the conserved F or W. A D gene is named only where the DNA matches it firmly. A clone size is listed for some rows: how often the clone was seen (once, few, many), or a class if it is expanded.

d_gene,v_gene,abundance,j_gene,CDR3nt,CDR3aa
NA,TRBV20-1,many,TRBJ2-4,TGCAGTGCTAGAGTTGACCGTGGAGGTTTAGCCAAAAACATTCAGTACTTC,CSARVDRGGLAKNIQYF
TRBD1,TRBV12-3/TRBV12-4,many,TRBJ1-5,TGTGCCAGCAGTTTCCAGGGGGGGATCTACCAGCCCCAGCATTTT,CASSFQGGIYQPQHF
NA,TRBV12-3/TRBV12-4,NA,TRBJ2-1,TGTGCCATCTGGGGCGCAGGTAACAATGAGCAGTTCTTC,CAIWGAGNNEQFF
NA,TRBV7-2,many,TRBJ1-1,TGTGCCAGCAGCCGGGATACACAGCGAACTGAAGCTTTCTTT,CASSRDTQRTEAFF
NA,TRBV18,NA,TRBJ2-3,TGTGCCGGCTCACCGAGGGGGACAGATACGCAGTATTTT,CAGSPRGTDTQYF
TRBD2,TRBV2,NA,TRBJ2-1,TGTGCCAGCAGTGAAGCGCGCGGGAGGAAACACGATGAGCAGTTCTTC,CASSEARGRKHDEQFF
TRBD1,TRBV19,many,TRBJ1-2,TGTGCCACCTTTTTACCAGGGGGCTATGGCTACACCTTC,CATFLPGGYGYTF
TRBD2,TRBV6-2/TRBV6-3,many,TRBJ2-6,TGTGCCAGCAGTTACCTTCGGGGGGCTGGGGCCAACGTCCTGACTTTC,CASSYLRGAGANVLTF
NA,TRBV7-2,NA,TRBJ2-7,TGTGCCAGCAGCCCTACCCCAGGGACCTACGAGCAGTACTTC,CASSPTPGTYEQYF
NA,TRBV19,many,TRBJ2-3,TGTGCCAGTAGTATTGGAGCAGCGTCTGATACGCAGTATTTT,CASSIGAASDTQYF